The present TCR beta chain was sequenced within a study of CD8+ T cells in alopecia areata. In this sample, this clone turned up a few times. The same CDR3 arises from other DNA sequences in this sample as well. RNA, once extracted, was reverse transcribed into cDNA for use as the sequencing template. TCRdb's table, derived via immunoSEQ multiplex PCR, lists solely in-frame clones and lacks some. The profile covers 95,000 to 120,000 clones, with approximately 60% appearing a single time and about 20% taken by the ten largest. Germline loops: CDR1 SQVTM, CDR2 ANQGSEA. The V gene lost 4 bases and the J gene lost 2 bases, with 6 bases spanning the gap. This CDR3 has 13 amino acids.

The chain employs TRBV29-1 and TRBJ2-6, with a tentative D call TRBD2 (6 bases). The clonotype comes from a human donor in good health. The sequencing input was CD8+ T cells sorted from blood. CDR3 amino acids: CSVGGAGANVLTF. The CDR3 DNA is TGCAGCGTTGGCGGGGCTGGGGCCAACGTCCTGACTTTC.